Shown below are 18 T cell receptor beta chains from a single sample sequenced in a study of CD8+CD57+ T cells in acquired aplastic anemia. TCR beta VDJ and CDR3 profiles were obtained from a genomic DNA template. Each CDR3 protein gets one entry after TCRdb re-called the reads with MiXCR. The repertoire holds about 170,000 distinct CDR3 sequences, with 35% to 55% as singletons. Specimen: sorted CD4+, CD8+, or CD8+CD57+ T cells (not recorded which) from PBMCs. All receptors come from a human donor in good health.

The CDR3 coding sequence is TGTGCCACCAGTGACTCCGGGACAGGGGTACAGCCCCAGCATTTT. It translates to CATSDSGTGVQPQHF. The rearrangement uses TRBV24-1 and TRBJ1-5, with 10 bases lining up with TRBD1. Looked up from germline, CDR1 is KGHDR and CDR2 is SFDVKD. V dropped 4 bases and J dropped 7; count of bases not matched to a gene: 6. The CDR3 sequence is 15 residues long.

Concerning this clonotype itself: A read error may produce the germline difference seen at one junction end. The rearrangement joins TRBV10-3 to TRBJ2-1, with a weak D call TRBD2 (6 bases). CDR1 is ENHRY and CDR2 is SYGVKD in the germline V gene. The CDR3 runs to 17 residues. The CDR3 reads CASSERGGLESGNEQFF. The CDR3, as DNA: TGTGCCAGCAGTGAAAGGGGAGGCCTAGAGAGTGGCAATGAGCAGTTCTTC.

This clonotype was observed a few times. This CDR3 reads CSANLGARDSPLHF. CDR3 coding DNA: TGCAGTGCTAACCTGGGGGCGAGGGATTCACCCCTCCACTTT. The chain links TRBV20-1 to TRBJ1-6; weak D call: TRBD1 (6 bases). The germline V and J ends were trimmed by 4 bases and 8 bases, with 15 bases remaining between them. Germline loops: CDR1 DFQATT, CDR2 SNEGSKA (reference sequence). The CDR3 extends over 14 amino acids.

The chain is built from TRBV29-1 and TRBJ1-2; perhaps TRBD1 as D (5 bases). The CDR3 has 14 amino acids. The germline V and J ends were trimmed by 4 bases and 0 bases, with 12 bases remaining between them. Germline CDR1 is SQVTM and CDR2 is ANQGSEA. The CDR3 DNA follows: TGCAGCGTTGTTGGTCAGGGTGCTAACTATGGCTACACCTTC. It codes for CSVVGQGANYGYTF.

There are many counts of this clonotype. Written as DNA, the CDR3 is TGCAGTGCTAGTCGGTTGGGGACAGAAAACACTGAAGCTTTCTTT. Amino acids: CSASRLGTENTEAFF. V and J are TRBV20-1 and TRBJ1-1; 7 bases match TRBD1. The CDR3 is made up of 15 amino acids. V lost 3 bases to trimming and J lost 2 bases; unmatched junction nucleotides: 9. CDR1 is DFQATT and CDR2 is SNEGSKA in the germline V gene (reference sequence).

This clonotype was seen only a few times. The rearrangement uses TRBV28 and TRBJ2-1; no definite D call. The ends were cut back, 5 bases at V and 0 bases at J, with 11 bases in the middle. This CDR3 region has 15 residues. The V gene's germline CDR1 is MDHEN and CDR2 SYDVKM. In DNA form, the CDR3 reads TGTGCCAGCAGTCCCCCCTTGGGCTCCTACAATGAGCAGTTCTTC. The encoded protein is CASSPPLGSYNEQFF.

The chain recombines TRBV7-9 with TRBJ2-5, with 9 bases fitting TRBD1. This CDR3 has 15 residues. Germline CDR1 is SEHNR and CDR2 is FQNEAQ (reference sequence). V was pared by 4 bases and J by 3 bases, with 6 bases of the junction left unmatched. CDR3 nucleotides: TGTGCCAGCAGCTCTGGACAGGGGAGGAAAGAGACCCAGTACTTC. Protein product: CASSSGQGRKETQYF.

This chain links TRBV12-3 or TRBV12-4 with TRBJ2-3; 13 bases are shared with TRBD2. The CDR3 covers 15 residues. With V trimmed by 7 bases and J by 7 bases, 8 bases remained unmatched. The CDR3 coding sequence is TGTGCCAGCACCAGACTAGCGGGGGGAACAAATACGCAGTATTTT. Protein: CASTRLAGGTNTQYF.

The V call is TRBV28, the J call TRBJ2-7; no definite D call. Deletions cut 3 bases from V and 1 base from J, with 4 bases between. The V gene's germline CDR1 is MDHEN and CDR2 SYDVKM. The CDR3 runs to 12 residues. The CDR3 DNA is TGTGCCAGCAGTTTCGCGTCCTACGAGCAGTACTTC. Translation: CASSFASYEQYF.

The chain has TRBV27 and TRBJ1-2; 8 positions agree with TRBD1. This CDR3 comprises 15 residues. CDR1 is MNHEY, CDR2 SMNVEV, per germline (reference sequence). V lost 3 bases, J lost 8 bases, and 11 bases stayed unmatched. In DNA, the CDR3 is TGTGCCAGCAGTTTCCTAGGACAGGGTAGCTGGGGCTACACCTTC. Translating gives CASSFLGQGSWGYTF.

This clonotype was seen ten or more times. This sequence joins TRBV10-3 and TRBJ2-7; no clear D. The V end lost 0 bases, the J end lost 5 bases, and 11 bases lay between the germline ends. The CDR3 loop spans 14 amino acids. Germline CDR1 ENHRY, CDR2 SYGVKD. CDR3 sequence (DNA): TGTGCCATCAGTGAGTCGAGGCAGTCCAACGAGCAGTACTTC. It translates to CAISESRQSNEQYF.

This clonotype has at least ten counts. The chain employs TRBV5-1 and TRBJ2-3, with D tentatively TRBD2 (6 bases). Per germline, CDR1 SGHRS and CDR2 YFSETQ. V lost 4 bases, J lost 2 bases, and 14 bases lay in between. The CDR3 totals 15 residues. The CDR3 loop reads CASSPRRGVTDTQYF. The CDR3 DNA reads TGCGCCAGCAGCCCGCGGAGGGGAGTCACAGATACGCAGTATTTT.

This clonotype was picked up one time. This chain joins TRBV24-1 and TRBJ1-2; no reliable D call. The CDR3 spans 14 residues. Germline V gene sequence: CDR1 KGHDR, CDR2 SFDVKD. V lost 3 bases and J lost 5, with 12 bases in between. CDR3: CATSDSLAEYGYTF. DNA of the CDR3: TGTGCCACCAGTGATAGCCTAGCGGAGTATGGCTACACCTTC.

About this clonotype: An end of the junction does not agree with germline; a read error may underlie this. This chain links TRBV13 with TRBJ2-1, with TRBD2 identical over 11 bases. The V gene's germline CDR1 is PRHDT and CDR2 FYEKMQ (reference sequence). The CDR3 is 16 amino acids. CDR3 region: CASSRIAGGPVREQLF. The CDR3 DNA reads TGTGCCAGCAGCCGGATAGCGGGAGGGCCCGTGAGGGAGCAGCTCTTC.

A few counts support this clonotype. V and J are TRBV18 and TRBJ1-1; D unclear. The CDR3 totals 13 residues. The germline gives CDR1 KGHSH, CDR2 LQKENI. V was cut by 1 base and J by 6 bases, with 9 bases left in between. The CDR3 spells CASSPLHDSEAFF. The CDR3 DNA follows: TGTGCCAGCTCACCACTGCATGACTCTGAAGCTTTCTTT.

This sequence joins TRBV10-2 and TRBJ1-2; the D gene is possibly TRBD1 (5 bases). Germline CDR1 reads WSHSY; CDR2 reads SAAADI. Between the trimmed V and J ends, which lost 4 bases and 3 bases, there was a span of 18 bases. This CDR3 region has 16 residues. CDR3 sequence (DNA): TGCGCCAGCAGTGGCCGAATAGGGGCGGGGGACTATGGCTACACCTTC. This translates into CASSGRIGAGDYGYTF.

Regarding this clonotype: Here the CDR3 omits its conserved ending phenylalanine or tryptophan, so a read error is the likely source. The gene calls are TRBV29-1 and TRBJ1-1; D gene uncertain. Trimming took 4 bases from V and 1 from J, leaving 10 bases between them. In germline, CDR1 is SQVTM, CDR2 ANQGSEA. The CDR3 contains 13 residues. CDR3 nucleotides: TGCAGCGTTGGCAGCGTATCGAACACTGAAGCTTTCTCT. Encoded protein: CSVGSVSNTEAFS.

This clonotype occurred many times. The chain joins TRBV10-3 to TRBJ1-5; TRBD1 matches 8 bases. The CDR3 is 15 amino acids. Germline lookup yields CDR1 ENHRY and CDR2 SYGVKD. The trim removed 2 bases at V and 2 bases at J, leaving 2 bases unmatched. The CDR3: CAISEGTGGNQPQHF. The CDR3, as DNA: TGTGCCATCAGTGAGGGGACAGGAGGCAATCAGCCCCAGCATTTT.